This TCR beta chain was sequenced during a study of cytomegalovirus exposure and HLA in healthy donors. 13 Jbeta primers and 60 Vbeta primers were used for the PCR. Original handling: As a later analysis found, there were 82 million or so unique TCR beta chains, of which approximately 10 million were shared. Only in-frame clones appear in the TCRdb table, and some are missing; sequencing was by immunoSEQ multiplex PCR. V, J and clone size are taken as reported in that table, and D and trimming were inferred from the DNA itself. The sample gives about 180,000 clones, approximately 70% of which show up once; less than 2.5% is in the top ten. This clone showed up just once. Trimming took 4 bases from V and 2 from J; bases not matched to a gene: 5. There are 15 residues in the CDR3. From germline, CDR1 is GTSNPN and CDR2 SVGIG (reference sequence).

The receptor's source is a human donor in good health. The chain couples TRBV30 to TRBJ1-5; 10 nucleotides line up with TRBD1. The material sequenced was PBMCs. CDR3 loop: CAWNPGTGGNQPQHF. As DNA, the CDR3 is TGTGCCTGGAACCCCGGGACAGGGGGCAATCAGCCCCAGCATTTT.